This T cell receptor beta chain came from a study of cytomegalovirus exposure and HLA in healthy donors. In the study overall: The roughly 120 validation repertoires, a later analysis reported, used the same platform as the 650 to 800 repertoires from the first cohort.

Trimming removed 0 bases at V and 4 bases at J, with 9 bases between. The CDR3 runs to 14 residues. In germline, CDR1 is SGHRS, CDR2 YFSETQ. Study-level findings and limits: Later, an analysis found that TCR clusters from the first cohort tended to co-occur in the 120 validation repertoires. Associated with cytomegalovirus, according to the listing, were 170 or so TCR beta chains.

TCRdb keeps only in-frame clones here, not all; method: immunoSEQ multiplex PCR. The sample shows about 160,000 clones, just under 90% of them seen only once. As concerns this clone: Its specificity is unknown.

The chain recombines TRBV5-1 with TRBJ2-3; D possibly corresponds to TRBD2 (6 bases). The TCR was taken from a young man in good health and CMV-seropositive. The specimen sequenced was PBMCs. CDR3 sequence reads: CASSLATSSDTQYF. CDR3 DNA: TGCGCCAGCAGCTTGGCCACTAGCTCAGATACGCAGTATTTT. Drawing the rest from reference TRBV5-1 and TRBJ2-3, the complete variable domain is KAGVTQTPRYLIKTRGQQVTLSCSPISGHRSVSWYQQTPGQGLQFLFEYFSETQRNKGNFPGRFSGRQFSNSRSEMNVSTLELGDSALYLCASSLATSSDTQYFGPGTRLTVL.